The present T cell receptor (beta chain) was sequenced within a study of cytomegalovirus exposure and HLA in healthy donors. The PCR was carried out with 60 Vbeta primers and 13 Jbeta primers. Some clones are missing from TCRdb's copy, which holds only in-frame ones; the method was immunoSEQ multiplex PCR. This sample yields 80,000 to 100,000 clones, of which over 75% are seen a single time; over 3% belongs to the top ten. To note about this clone: The DNA is left out, because the CDR3 cannot be placed on it with certainty; the CDR3 is given as TCRdb lists it.

Inclusive of both ends, the CDR3 amounts to 15 amino acids. Looked up from germline, CDR1 is SGHNT and CDR2 is YYREEE (reference sequence). The chain has TRBV5-4 and TRBJ2-7; the table's D call, TRBD2, has no DNA check behind it. Sequenced input: PBMCs. The receptor's source is a man aged 40-49 years in good health and CMV-seronegative. This CDR3 is CASSLTFGGRYEQYF.